These T cell receptor beta chains were read from a single sample in a study of cytomegalovirus exposure and HLA in healthy donors. TCRdb's copy holds only in-frame clones and misses some; the assay was immunoSEQ multiplex PCR. The sample lists a few hundred thousand clones, about 86% occurring once. The source material was PBMCs. These receptors came from a woman younger than 35 in good health and CMV-seronegative. The CDR3 runs from the conserved cysteine through the conserved F or W. Some rows have no size entry. The others give once, few or many, or a class for an expanded clone.

size	V	J	length	CDR3
.	TRBV2	TRBJ1-5	15	CASTKGGEPNQPQHF
.	TRBV7-9	TRBJ2-1	16	CASISQGPISYNEQFF
.	TRBV30	TRBJ2-7	14	CAFYQTGSGYEQYF
.	TRBV25-1	TRBJ2-7	11	CASNRGFEQYF
.	TRBV27	TRBJ1-2	15	CASSWARTGYYGYTF
once	TRBV19	TRBJ2-5	16	CASSMTSGRGAATQYF
.	TRBV7-2	TRBJ1-2	14	CASSLALADNTQTF
few	TRBV6-5	TRBJ1-2	14	CASRPSDRAHGYTF
.	TRBV5-1	TRBJ1-3	15	CASSLDRGTGNTIYF
.	TRBV5-6	TRBJ2-5	14	CASSWDRGSETQYF
once	TRBV13	TRBJ2-1	15	CASSQIAGGGNEQFF
.	TRBV6-5	TRBJ1-2	16	CASSYSRDHTNYGYTF
.	TRBV9	TRBJ2-7	14	CASSVDGRGVEQYF
once	TRBV5-1	TRBJ1-2	15	CASSSGTGIGYGYTF
.	TRBV5-1	TRBJ1-2	14	CASSSGQTNYGYTF
.	TRBV5-6	TRBJ2-1	17	CASSKWTGGDSYNEQFF
.	TRBV5-1	TRBJ2-5	14	CASSSTSVQETQYF
.	TRBV6-5	TRBJ2-1	12	CASSTSYNEQFF
.	TRBV6-5	TRBJ1-4	14	CASSPGGTNEKLFF
.	TRBV11-2	TRBJ1-1	14	CASSLLEMNTEAFF
.	TRBV5-4	TRBJ2-6	17	CASSFRGQLSGANVLTF
.	TRBV5-6	TRBJ1-5	16	CASSRGDRASNQPQHF
.	TRBV6-1	TRBJ2-7	13	CASSAWTDYEQYF
.	TRBV29-1	TRBJ2-3	16	CSVEDLASGGKDTQYF
.	TRBV27	TRBJ2-4	19	CASSLYISRQILAKNIQYF
.	TRBV10-3	TRBJ2-2	13	CAIAGPTTGELFF
.	TRBV7-2	TRBJ1-2	13	CASSRDNHYGYTF
few	TRBV11-3	TRBJ2-1	16	CASSPGTSGGAEEQFF